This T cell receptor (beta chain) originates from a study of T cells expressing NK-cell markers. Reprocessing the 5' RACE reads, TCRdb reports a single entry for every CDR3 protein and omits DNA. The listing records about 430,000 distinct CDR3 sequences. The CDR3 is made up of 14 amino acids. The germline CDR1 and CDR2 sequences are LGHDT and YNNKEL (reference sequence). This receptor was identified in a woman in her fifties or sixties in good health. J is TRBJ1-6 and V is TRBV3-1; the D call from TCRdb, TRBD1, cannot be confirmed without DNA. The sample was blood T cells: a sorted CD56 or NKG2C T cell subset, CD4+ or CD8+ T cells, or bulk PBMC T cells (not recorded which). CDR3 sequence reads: CASSLHDSFTPLHF. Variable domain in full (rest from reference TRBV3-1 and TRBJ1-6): DTAVSQTPKYLVTQMGNDKSIKCEQNLGHDTMYWYKQDSKKFLKIMFSYNNKELIINETVPNRFSPKSPDKAHLNLHINSLELGDSAVYFCASSLHDSFTPLHFGNGTRLTVT.